This T cell receptor (beta chain) was profiled in a study of cytomegalovirus exposure and HLA in healthy donors. A word on this clone: The antigen remains unidentified.

The CDR3 is made up of 15 amino acids. Germline assignment: CDR1 SEHNR and CDR2 FQNEAQ (reference sequence). V shed 5 bases, J shed 3 bases, and the junction held 9 bases outside the gene matches. Primers: 60 Vbeta forward and 13 Jbeta reverse. In the authors' methods: It was a later analysis that counted tens of millions of unique TCR beta chains, of which roughly 10 million were shared. Assay: immunoSEQ multiplex PCR; the TCRdb copy retains only in-frame clones and omits some. V and J calls and clone size come straight from that table; D and trimming were deduced from the DNA. The data contain roughly 140,000 clones, almost 80% of them singletons. Whole-study results and caveats: In a later analysis, V- and J-gene trimming of beta chains associated with a DCLRE1C missense variant, replicated independently.

The source material was PBMCs. The chain joins TRBV7-9 to TRBJ1-1; the match to TRBD1 covers 7 bases. The origin of this receptor is a male donor in good health and CMV-seronegative. CDR3 nucleotide sequence: TGTGCCAGCAGCCAAAACGGCAGGGGGGACACTGAAGCTTTCTTT. This encodes CASSQNGRGDTEAFF. Combining the CDR3 with reference TRBV7-9 and TRBJ1-1 gives the whole variable domain DTGVSQNPRHKITKRGQNVTFRCDPISEHNRLYWYRQTLGQGPEFLTYFQNEAQLEKSRLLSDRFSAERPKGSFSTLEIQRTEQGDSAMYLCASSQNGRGDTEAFFGQGTRLTVV.